The 21 T cell receptor beta chains below were found in one sample sequenced in a study of identical twins. TCRdb called the 5' RACE reads again in MiXCR, with one record for every CDR3 protein. Of 220,000 or so distinct CDR3 sequences listed, roughly 7% are singletons. This same sample was also taken into another study, of yellow fever vaccine responses in identical twins.

Sequencing was done on a sample of memory (CD45RO+) T cells sorted from blood. These receptors were collected from a woman between 18 and 29 years old in good health.

This clonotype has only a few counts. The chain joins TRBV11-2 to TRBJ2-2; D assignment may be TRBD1 or TRBD2 (5 bases each). CDR1 is SGHAT, CDR2 FQNNGV, per germline. This CDR3 region has 17 residues. Trimming stripped 4 bases from V and 2 bases from J, with 17 bases between. The DNA for the CDR3 is TGTGCCAGCAGCTCACCCCAAACGGGACGTAACACCGGGGAGCTGTTTTTT. It yields the protein CASSSPQTGRNTGELFF.

This clonotype was detected ten times or more. This chain links TRBV20-1 with TRBJ2-1, with D tentatively TRBD1 or TRBD2 (5 bases each). CDR1 and CDR2 (germline): DFQATT, SNEGSKA (reference sequence). V gave up 5 bases and J gave up 8 bases, with 16 bases separating them. CDR3 length: 13 amino acids. The CDR3 loop reads CSAADRGVDEQFF. CDR3 in DNA: TGCAGTGCTGCGGATCGAGGGGTGGATGAGCAGTTCTTC.

The table lists this clonotype with many counts. The V gene is TRBV7-6, the J gene TRBJ2-1; TRBD2 matches at 12 bases. Germline V gene sequence: CDR1 SGHVS, CDR2 FNYEAQ. The V and J ends lost 5 bases and 0 bases, in that order; junction bases with no gene match: 8. The CDR3 sequence is 18 residues long. The CDR3 DNA reads TGTGCCAGCAGCCCCCTAGCGGGAGGGCAGAGCTCCTACAATGAGCAGTTCTTC. It yields the protein CASSPLAGGQSSYNEQFF.

This clonotype has just a few counts. V gene TRBV7-6 combines with J gene TRBJ2-7; a possible D gene is TRBD2 (5 bases). Germline values: CDR1 SGHVS, CDR2 FNYEAQ. With 5 bases removed from V and 0 bases from J, the gap between germline ends came to 17 bases. The CDR3 is 16 amino acids. CDR3 amino acids: CASSHPLSGSSYEQYF. CDR3 sequence (DNA): TGTGCCAGCAGCCACCCCCTTTCGGGGAGCTCCTACGAGCAGTACTTC. The full variable domain, completed using reference TRBV7-6 and TRBJ2-7, is GAGVSQSPRYKVTKRGQDVALRCDPISGHVSLYWYRQALGQGPEFLTYFNYEAQQDKSGLPNDRFSAERPEGSISTLTIQRTEQRDSAMYRCASSHPLSGSSYEQYFGPGTRLTVT.

This clonotype was counted ten times or more. The V gene is TRBV2, the J gene TRBJ1-1; D perhaps matches TRBD1 (6 bases). Germline CDR1 reads SNHLY; CDR2 reads FYNNEI. The CDR3 sequence is 14 residues long. Trimming took 5 bases from V and 0 from J, leaving 10 bases between them. The CDR3 coding sequence is TGTGCCAGCAGTAAACAGGGCTTGAACACTGAAGCTTTCTTT. It yields the protein CASSKQGLNTEAFF.

The genes are TRBV29-1 and TRBJ1-1; D remains unclear. In germline, CDR1 is SQVTM, CDR2 ANQGSEA. The germline V and J ends were trimmed by 3 bases and 1 base, with 9 bases remaining between them. The CDR3 length is 13 residues. The DNA for the CDR3 is TGCAGCGTTGATGGTACACCGAACACTGAAGCTTTCTTT. It translates to CSVDGTPNTEAFF.

This clonotype was detected many times. V gene TRBV24-1 combines with J gene TRBJ2-3; 7 nucleotides agree with TRBD2. This CDR3 comprises 15 residues. Germline V gene sequence: CDR1 KGHDR, CDR2 SFDVKD. After removal of 6 bases from V and 2 bases from J, the junction contained 7 bases not matched to a gene. In nucleotides, the CDR3 is TGTGCCACCAGTAAGAGGGAGGGGCACACAGATACGCAGTATTTT. It is translated as CATSKREGHTDTQYF.

This clonotype was recorded many times. The chain joins TRBV9 to TRBJ2-7; TRBD2 matches 9 bases. Germline trimming cut 2 bases from V and 6 bases from J; bases unmatched to any gene: 3. Germline V lookup: CDR1 SGDLS, CDR2 YYNGEE. The length of the CDR3 is 13 residues. The CDR3 DNA sequence: TGTGCCAGCAGCGTCGGGACTAGCTCCGAGCAGTACTTC. Translated: CASSVGTSSEQYF.

This clonotype came up a few times. CDR3 DNA sequence: TGTGCCAGCAGCCAGAGGACTAGCGGGAGGAGGAATGAGCAGTTCTTC. Encoded protein: CASSQRTSGRRNEQFF. J is TRBJ2-1 and V is TRBV3-1, with TRBD2 identical over 14 bases. The ends lost 3 bases at V and 7 bases at J; junction bases unmatched: 5. The CDR3 sequence is 16 residues long. Germline V gene sequence: CDR1 LGHDT, CDR2 YNNKEL (reference sequence).

The V and J genes are TRBV7-2 and TRBJ2-1; 9 nucleotides align to TRBD2. The germline gives CDR1 SGHTA, CDR2 FQGNSA. This CDR3 contains 17 residues. The V segment lost 1 base and the J segment 4 bases; nucleotides outside the gene matches: 8. CDR3 in amino acids: CASSLGRSGGLYNEQFF. CDR3 nucleotide sequence: TGTGCCAGCAGCTTAGGTCGTAGCGGGGGACTATACAATGAGCAGTTCTTC.

V and J are TRBV18 and TRBJ2-6, with 7 nucleotides matching TRBD1. This CDR3 has 17 residues. The germline V gene encodes CDR1 KGHSH and CDR2 LQKENI. With V trimmed by 6 bases and J by 0 bases, 8 bases remained unmatched. The CDR3 nucleotides are TGTGCCAGCTCTGGACAGGCCGTTATCTCTGGGGCCAACGTCCTGACTTTC. This sequence encodes CASSGQAVISGANVLTF.

This clonotype was observed a few times. The gene calls are TRBV2 and TRBJ1-5; 9 bases agree with TRBD1. The germline gives CDR1 SNHLY, CDR2 FYNNEI. This CDR3 comprises 16 residues. V trimming: 5 bases; J trimming: 1 base; junction bases outside the gene matches: 6. The CDR3 DNA reads as TGTGCCAGCAGTCGGACAGGGGTGAACAGCAATCAGCCCCAGCATTTT. This codes for CASSRTGVNSNQPQHF.

In its sample, this clonotype was seen many times. The rearrangement links TRBV12-3 or TRBV12-4 to TRBJ2-7; D possibly corresponds to TRBD2 (5 bases). The V gene lost 6 bases and the J gene lost 6 bases, with 15 bases spanning the gap. This CDR3 has 13 amino acids. The CDR3: CASRNLEGGEQYF. As DNA, the CDR3 is TGTGCCAGCAGAAACCTCGAGGGTGGCGAGCAGTACTTC.

In its sample, this clonotype was seen a few times. V is TRBV6-2 or TRBV6-3 and J is TRBJ2-2; 7 bases fit TRBD2. With 6 bases clipped from V and 4 bases from J, the junction kept 11 bases outside the gene matches. This CDR3 is built from 16 residues. The V gene's germline CDR1 is MNHEY and CDR2 SVGEGT. The CDR3 protein is CASSQSSGNPTGELFF. DNA of the CDR3: TGTGCCAGCAGCCAATCTAGCGGTAACCCCACCGGGGAGCTGTTTTTT.

The table lists this clonotype with many counts. The chain joins TRBV20-1 to TRBJ2-7; TRBD2 matches 7 bases. The CDR3 has 16 residues. Trimming at V came to 0 bases and at J to 4 bases, leaving 12 bases not matched to a gene. The V gene's germline CDR1 is DFQATT and CDR2 SNEGSKA (reference sequence). For the CDR3, the DNA is TGCAGTGCTAGAGAGAGGCGGGAGCGACCCCTTTACGAGCAGTACTTC. Amino acids: CSARERRERPLYEQYF.

This clonotype was detected ten times or more. The chain recombines TRBV20-1 with TRBJ2-1, with D possibly being TRBD2 (5 bases). In germline, CDR1 is DFQATT, CDR2 SNEGSKA (reference sequence). Trimming took off 2 bases at V and 7 bases at J, with 21 bases between the two ends. There are 16 residues in the CDR3. Written as DNA, the CDR3 is TGCAGTGCTAGATTTCACCATAGCGCCCTAGGAAATGAGCAGTTCTTC. Protein product: CSARFHHSALGNEQFF.

This clonotype was counted a few times. The chain is built from TRBV20-1 and TRBJ2-1; D uncertain. Germline CDR1 and CDR2: DFQATT and SNEGSKA (reference sequence). Trimming cost V 3 bases and J 7 bases, with 16 bases left between them. The CDR3 loop spans 14 amino acids. In nucleotides, the CDR3 is TGCAGTGCTAGTACCGCGGAGCCCGGGAATGAGCAGTTCTTC. It specifies CSASTAEPGNEQFF.

This clonotype was seen a few times. The chain joins TRBV7-2 to TRBJ2-5; TRBD2 aligns across 7 bases. V gave up 5 bases and J gave up 2 bases; unmatched junction bases: 8. The CDR3 contains 15 residues. CDR1 is SGHTA and CDR2 is FQGNSA in the germline V gene. DNA for the CDR3: TGTGCCAGCAGCCGTACTAGCGCCGCTCAAGAGACCCAGTACTTC. Amino acid sequence: CASSRTSAAQETQYF.

Ten or more counts support this clonotype. J is TRBJ1-3 and V is TRBV12-3 or TRBV12-4; 7 positions match TRBD1. The CDR3 runs to 14 residues. Trimming cost V 5 bases and J 4 bases; bases outside gene matches: 5. Here the CDR3 reads CASSPRDRGNTIYF. For the CDR3, the DNA is TGTGCCAGCAGTCCGCGGGACAGAGGAAACACCATATATTTT.

This chain links TRBV2 with TRBJ1-1; D ambiguous. The CDR3 contains 13 residues. From germline, CDR1 is SNHLY and CDR2 FYNNEI. V was trimmed by 4 bases and J by 1 base, leaving 7 bases between them. The CDR3 nucleotides are TGTGCCAGCAGTGTCGAGGAGAACACTGAAGCTTTCTTT. It encodes CASSVEENTEAFF.

V is TRBV11-2 and J is TRBJ2-3, with 8 positions matching TRBD2. This CDR3 has 16 amino acids. The germline CDR1 and CDR2 sequences are SGHAT and FQNNGV. With V trimmed by 3 bases and J by 1 base, 6 bases remained unmatched. The CDR3 loop is CASSLHGREGTDTQYF. Here the CDR3 DNA reads TGTGCCAGCAGCTTGCATGGGCGGGAGGGCACAGATACGCAGTATTTT. The variable domain in full, with the rest retrieved from reference TRBV11-2 and TRBJ2-3, is EAGVAQSPRYKIIEKRQSVAFWCNPISGHATLYWYQQILGQGPKLLIQFQNNGVVDDSQLPKDRFSAERLKGVDSTLKIQPAKLEDSAVYLCASSLHGREGTDTQYFGPGTRLTVL.